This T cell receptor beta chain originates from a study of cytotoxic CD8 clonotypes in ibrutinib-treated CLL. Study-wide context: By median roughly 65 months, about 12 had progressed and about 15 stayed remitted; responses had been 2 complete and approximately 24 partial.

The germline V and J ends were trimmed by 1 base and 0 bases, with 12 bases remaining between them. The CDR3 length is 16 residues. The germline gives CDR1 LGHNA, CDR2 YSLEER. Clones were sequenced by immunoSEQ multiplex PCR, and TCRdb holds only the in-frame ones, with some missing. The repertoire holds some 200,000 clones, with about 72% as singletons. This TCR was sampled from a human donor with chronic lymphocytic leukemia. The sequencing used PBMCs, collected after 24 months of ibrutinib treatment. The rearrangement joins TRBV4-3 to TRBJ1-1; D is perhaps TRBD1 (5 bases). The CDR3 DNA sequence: TGCGCCAGCAGCCAAGTTCGGGGGGTCATGAACACTGAAGCTTTCTTT. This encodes CASSQVRGVMNTEAFF.